This is a list of T cell receptor beta chains from one sample in a study of cytomegalovirus exposure and HLA in healthy donors. Some clones are missing from TCRdb's copy, which holds only in-frame ones; the method was immunoSEQ multiplex PCR. The sample has nearly 200,000 clones; 70% to 85% are singletons. Input material: PBMCs. The receptors come from a boy younger than 10 in good health and CMV-seronegative. Each CDR3 is given with its conserved first and last residue. A D gene is named only where the DNA matches it firmly. Some rows have no size entry. The others give once, few or many, or a class for an expanded clone.

clone_size	v_call	j_call	d_call	cdr3_aa	cdr3_nt
NA	TRBV5-4	TRBJ2-1	TRBD2	CASSLRLAGGPYNEQFF	TGTGCCAGCAGCCTCAGACTAGCGGGGGGTCCATACAATGAGCAGTTCTTC
few	TRBV11-2	TRBJ1-1	TRBD1	CASSPGQGVNTEAFF	TGTGCCAGCAGCCCCGGACAGGGGGTGAACACTGAAGCTTTCTTT
NA	TRBV30	TRBJ1-1	NA	CAWVTRRDTEAFF	TGTGCCTGGGTAACCCGGAGGGACACTGAAGCTTTCTTT
NA	TRBV7-8	TRBJ2-3	NA	CASSASSRGADTQYF	TGTGCCAGCAGCGCCTCTAGCAGGGGGGCAGATACGCAGTATTTT
once	TRBV7-9	TRBJ1-6	NA	CASSRAGGNSPLHF	TGTGCCAGCAGCCGTGCGGGGGGAAATTCACCCCTCCACTTT
few	TRBV5-4	TRBJ2-7	TRBD2	CASSLGASGGPYEQYF	TGTGCCAGCAGCTTGGGGGCCTCGGGGGGACCGTACGAGCAGTACTTC
NA	TRBV6-5	TRBJ2-3	TRBD2	CASSYSIGGALSTQYF	TGTGCCAGCAGTTACTCGATCGGGGGGGCCTTGTCTACGCAGTATTTT
NA	TRBV18	TRBJ2-7	TRBD1	CASSPYRDRGDEQYF	TGTGCCAGCTCACCTTACCGGGACAGGGGAGACGAGCAGTACTTC
NA	TRBV7-2	TRBJ1-3	TRBD1	CASSLPDRASGNTIYF	TGTGCCAGCAGCTTACCCGACAGGGCCTCTGGAAACACCATATATTTT
NA	TRBV28	TRBJ1-2	TRBD1	CASSTTGTGPNGYTF	TGTGCCAGCAGTACGACCGGGACAGGGCCAAATGGCTACACCTTC
NA	TRBV9	TRBJ2-3	TRBD1	CASSGQGGGHSKPTDTQYF	TGTGCCAGCAGCGGACAGGGGGGGGGCCACTCAAAACCCACAGATACGCAGTATTTT
NA	TRBV7-2	TRBJ1-3	NA	CASSLDRASGNTIYF	TGTGCCAGCAGCTTAGACAGGGCCTCTGGAAACACCATATATTTT
NA	TRBV6-1	TRBJ2-1	NA	CASSGGGGEQFF	TGTGCCAGCAGTGGAGGGGGGGGTGAGCAGTTCTTC
NA	TRBV7-9	TRBJ2-5	NA	CASSFGEGRQYF	TGTGCCAGCAGCTTCGGAGAGGGCAGGCAGTACTTC
NA	TRBV5-4	TRBJ2-3	TRBD2	CASKGSGGTDTQYF	TGTGCCAGCAAAGGTAGCGGGGGCACAGATACGCAGTATTTT
NA	TRBV15	TRBJ2-5	TRBD1	CATSRGQGTETQYF	TGTGCCACCAGCCGGGGACAGGGGACGGAGACCCAGTACTTC
NA	TRBV27	TRBJ2-1	NA	CASSLRLTSYEQFF	TGTGCCAGCAGTCTCCGCCTAACTAGCTATGAGCAGTTCTTC
few	TRBV7-9	TRBJ1-3	TRBD1	CASSSRQGQNTIYF	TGTGCCAGCAGCTCCAGACAGGGCCAAAACACCATATATTTT
NA	TRBV7-9	TRBJ1-2	NA	CASSSQGGGLPRYGYTF	TGTGCCAGCAGCTCGCAGGGAGGGGGACTTCCTCGCTATGGCTACACCTTC
NA	TRBV4-1	TRBJ2-2	TRBD2	CASSQALAGVNTGELFF	TGCGCCAGCAGCCAAGCCCTAGCGGGGGTTAACACCGGGGAGCTGTTTTTT
once	TRBV19	TRBJ1-1	NA	CASSIPGAEGLGNTEAFF	TGTGCCAGTAGTATACCAGGGGCAGAAGGGCTCGGGAACACTGAAGCTTTCTTT
NA	TRBV2	TRBJ2-7	NA	CASRQISYEQYF	TGTGCCAGTAGACAGATCTCCTACGAGCAGTACTTC
few	TRBV5-4	TRBJ1-2	TRBD1	CASSAGQGFYGYTF	TGTGCCAGCAGCGCGGGACAGGGGTTCTATGGCTACACCTTC
NA	TRBV7-2	TRBJ2-7	NA	CASRPGHLVSYEQYF	TGTGCCAGCAGGCCGGGACACCTGGTCTCCTACGAGCAGTACTTC
NA	TRBV4-2	TRBJ2-3	NA	CASSQDWAQGDTQYF	TGTGCCAGCAGCCAAGATTGGGCCCAGGGAGATACGCAGTATTTT
NA	TRBV6-5	TRBJ1-2	TRBD1	CASSRDRGSLYGYTF	TGTGCCAGCAGCCGGGACAGGGGTAGTCTCTATGGCTACACCTTC
NA	TRBV4-2	TRBJ2-3	TRBD2	CASSQKLAGGPITDTQYF	TGTGCCAGCAGCCAAAAGCTAGCGGGGGGGCCGATCACAGATACGCAGTATTTT
NA	TRBV5-1	TRBJ1-2	NA	CASSLRLPTGNYGYTF	TGCGCCAGCAGCTTACGACTCCCAACAGGGAACTATGGCTACACCTTC
NA	TRBV27	TRBJ1-2	TRBD1	CASSNRGLYGYTF	TGTGCCAGCAGTAACAGGGGATTATATGGCTACACCTTC
NA	TRBV5-5	TRBJ2-2	NA	CASSSQAHFGTGELFF	TGTGCCAGCAGCTCACAGGCCCACTTTGGCACCGGGGAGCTGTTTTTT
NA	TRBV7-8	TRBJ1-1	NA	CASSLGRVGSEAFF	TGTGCCAGCAGCTTAGGCAGGGTGGGATCCGAAGCTTTCTTT
NA	TRBV7-8	TRBJ2-5	NA	CASRRLPVEWTQYF	TGTGCCAGCAGGCGACTCCCTGTAGAGTGGACCCAGTACTTC
once	TRBV7-2	TRBJ2-5	TRBD1	CASSLAQGARETQYF	TGTGCCAGCAGCTTGGCCCAGGGGGCTAGGGAGACCCAGTACTTC
NA	TRBV6-5	TRBJ2-5	NA	CASSLTFWAFRGGQYF	TGTGCCAGCAGTTTAACGTTCTGGGCCTTTAGAGGAGGCCAGTACTTC
NA	TRBV18	TRBJ2-7	NA	CASSPGRLGGGAEQYF	TGTGCCAGCTCACCGGGGCGCCTCGGGGGAGGTGCCGAGCAGTACTTC
NA	TRBV9	TRBJ2-1	TRBD2	CASSVRGGRSSEQFF	TGTGCCAGCAGCGTGCGGGGGGGTCGTTCGAGTGAGCAGTTCTTC
NA	TRBV5-6	TRBJ1-4	NA	CASSGAATNEKLFF	TGTGCCAGCAGCGGGGCGGCAACTAATGAAAAACTGTTTTTT
NA	TRBV27	TRBJ1-1	NA	CASSLGHNTEAFF	TGTGCCAGCAGCCTAGGACATAACACTGAAGCTTTCTTT
NA	TRBV12-5	TRBJ1-4	NA	CASGLRGEKLFF	TGTGCTAGTGGTTTGCGAGGTGAAAAACTGTTTTTT
NA	TRBV30	TRBJ1-1	TRBD1	CAWSASRDRVWNTEAFF	TGTGCCTGGAGTGCCAGCCGGGACAGGGTATGGAACACTGAAGCTTTCTTT
NA	TRBV7-2	TRBJ2-6	NA	CASSLESHWATGANVLTF	TGTGCCAGCAGCTTAGAATCCCATTGGGCCACTGGGGCCAACGTCCTGACTTTC
once	TRBV27	TRBJ2-5	TRBD1	CASQQGAYETQYF	TGTGCCAGCCAACAGGGGGCGTATGAGACCCAGTACTTC
NA	TRBV7-9	TRBJ2-7	TRBD1	CASSLGQAYSYEQYF	TGTGCCAGCAGCTTGGGACAGGCCTATTCCTACGAGCAGTACTTC
NA	TRBV6-8	TRBJ2-3	TRBD2	CASSYIPQSGGTDTQYF	TGTGCCAGCAGTTACATTCCCCAAAGCGGGGGTACAGATACGCAGTATTTT
NA	TRBV7-6	TRBJ2-2	TRBD2	CASSPRTSGATGELFF	TGTGCCAGCAGCCCACGGACTAGCGGGGCAACCGGGGAGCTGTTTTTT
once	TRBV5-6	TRBJ2-7	TRBD1	CASSLLDRAIYEQYF	TGTGCCAGCAGCTTGCTGGACAGGGCCATCTACGAGCAGTACTTC